These 13 T cell receptor beta chains were all obtained from the same sample, sequenced in a study of cytomegalovirus exposure and HLA in healthy donors. PCR primers comprised 60 Vbeta and 13 Jbeta primers. Some clones are missing from TCRdb's copy, which holds only in-frame ones; the method was immunoSEQ multiplex PCR. Among 35,000 to 50,000 clones, approximately 63% were seen once, and the ten largest hold 3% to 5%. The sample consisted of PBMCs. The receptors here all came from a man in his forties or fifties in good health and CMV-seronegative.

The chain employs TRBV28 and TRBJ2-1; D uncertain. CDR1 is MDHEN, CDR2 SYDVKM, per germline. Trimming shortened V by 6 bases and J by 0 bases, and 9 bases separated the two germline ends. The CDR3 covers 14 residues. CDR3 sequence: CASRSPGSYNEQFF. The CDR3, as DNA: TGTGCCAGCAGATCCCCGGGCTCCTACAATGAGCAGTTCTTC.

This clone has a handful of counts. The V call is TRBV21-1, the J call TRBJ1-3; the D segment call TRBD1 is taken from the table without a DNA check. TRBV21-1 is a pseudogene. The CDR3 loop spans 18 amino acids. CDR3 DNA sequence: TGTGCCAGCAGCAACGGTCAGGGGCGATCTTACTCTGGAAACACCATATATTTT. Its protein is CASSNGQGRSYSGNTIYF.

The chain combines TRBV30 with TRBJ1-5, with D unresolved. CDR3 length: 16 amino acids. Trimming cost V 0 bases and J 0 bases, with 12 bases left between them. Germline assignment: CDR1 GTSNPN and CDR2 SVGIG (reference sequence). CDR3 residues: CAWSVRGSGSNQPQHF. DNA of the CDR3: TGTGCCTGGAGTGTAAGAGGGTCGGGTAGCAATCAGCCCCAGCATTTT.

This clone showed up just a few times. V usage is TRBV7-8 and J usage is TRBJ1-2, with 8 bases matching TRBD1. CDR1 SGHVS and CDR2 FQNEAQ come from the germline V gene. V lost 3 bases and J lost 6; bases outside the gene matches: 6. CDR3 size: 14 residues. The CDR3 loop reads CASSFAGTGDGYTF. The DNA for the CDR3 is TGTGCCAGCAGCTTCGCCGGGACAGGAGATGGCTACACCTTC.

In DNA form, the CDR3 reads TGTGCCAGCAGCCCGAGCGGGGCAGGGGAGACCCAGTACTTC. Its translation is CASSPSGAGETQYF. The chain is built from TRBV7-9 and TRBJ2-5, with 7 bases aligning to TRBD2. Trimming cost V 5 bases and J 5 bases; bases outside gene matches: 8. The CDR3 is made up of 14 amino acids. In germline, CDR1 is SEHNR, CDR2 FQNEAQ (reference sequence).

CDR3 nucleotides: TGTGCCAGCAGTTTACGGGGTCCCGGGGAGCTGTTTTTT. It codes for CASSLRGPGELFF. The chain couples TRBV28 to TRBJ2-2; possible D gene TRBD2, 5 bases. Germline loops: CDR1 MDHEN, CDR2 SYDVKM. This CDR3 contains 13 residues. The V and J ends lost 2 bases and 6 bases respectively, with 7 bases between them.

This chain uses TRBV30 with TRBJ2-1; 11 positions match TRBD2. J was trimmed by 4 bases and V by 4 bases; bases with no gene match: 9. This CDR3 is built from 16 residues. Germline V gene sequence: CDR1 GTSNPN, CDR2 SVGIG (reference sequence). The DNA of the CDR3 is TGTGCCTGGACCCAAAGGGGGACTAGCGGATACAATGAGCAGTTCTTC. Its protein product is CAWTQRGTSGYNEQFF.

The V gene is TRBV7-8, the J gene TRBJ1-5; unclear D gene. The CDR3 loop spans 14 amino acids. Trimming cost V 1 base and J 7 bases, with 11 bases left between them. Germline-derived CDR1 and CDR2 are SGHVS and FQNEAQ. This CDR3 is CASSLERGSQPQHF. The CDR3 region has the DNA TGTGCCAGCAGCTTAGAACGAGGGTCCCAGCCCCAGCATTTT.

The V and J genes are TRBV30 and TRBJ1-1; a possible D gene is TRBD1 (6 bases). V lost 0 bases to trimming and J lost 2 bases, with 10 bases between them. This CDR3 is 14 amino acids long. CDR1 and CDR2 from the germline V gene are GTSNPN and SVGIG (reference sequence). CDR3 sequence reads: CAWSVGQPNTEAFF. CDR3 bases: TGTGCCTGGAGTGTAGGACAGCCCAACACTGAAGCTTTCTTT.

In this sample, this clone turned up a few times. The chain links TRBV5-1 to TRBJ2-1; 7 positions match TRBD1. CDR1 SGHRS and CDR2 YFSETQ come from the germline V gene. The CDR3 has 14 amino acids. J was trimmed by 4 bases and V by 5 bases; bases with no gene match: 6. CDR3 coding DNA: TGCGCCAGCAGGGTGAGGGACAGTTACAATGAGCAGTTCTTC. It encodes CASRVRDSYNEQFF.

The chain joins TRBV4-1 to TRBJ2-3; a weak D match, TRBD1 (5 bases). Trimming shortened V by 0 bases and J by 5 bases, and 15 bases separated the two germline ends. CDR1 and CDR2 from the germline V gene are MGHRA and YSYEKL. This CDR3 comprises 16 residues. The CDR3 DNA reads TGCGCCAGCAGCCAAGAATCGACCTGGGGCGGAGATACGCAGTATTTT. Protein: CASSQESTWGGDTQYF.

This clone turned up a few times. The J gene is TRBJ2-7, the V gene TRBV28; TRBD2 agrees at 11 bases. Looked up from germline, CDR1 is MDHEN and CDR2 is SYDVKM. V lost 4 bases, J lost 4 bases, and 6 bases stayed unmatched. The CDR3 spans 15 residues. CDR3 DNA: TGTGCCAGCAGTTCCCCTAGCGGGGGGACTTACGAGCAGTACTTC. Translated, it gives CASSSPSGGTYEQYF.

This clone has just one count. The chain joins TRBV14 to TRBJ2-5, with D possibly matching TRBD2 (5 bases). Germline values: CDR1 SGHDN, CDR2 FVKESK. This CDR3 is built from 15 residues. Trimming took off 2 bases at V and 1 base at J, with 11 bases between the two ends. The CDR3 DNA reads TGTGCCAGCAGCCAAACCTTCGGGGTCCAAGAGACCCAGTACTTC. It codes for CASSQTFGVQETQYF.